A single T cell receptor beta chain is shown here with its context. Its antigen is not known. These data originate in a study of siplizumab effects on memory and regulatory T cells. Findings and limits, study-wide: Naive T cells seemed more diverse than memory cells and seemed major alloresponse contributors. Fewer alloreactive sequences mapped to unstimulated CD4+ memory cells under siplizumab.

About 1.1 x 10^5 TCR templates were measured in each sample. Using immunoSEQ multiplex PCR, the repertoire was profiled, and TCRdb retains in-frame clones only, with some absent. This sample has 90,000 to 120,000 clones, with about 91% found just once. The sequence derives from a human donor in good health. Some clones in this sample may be carry-over from other donors' samples. The sequencing input was CD4+ T cells sorted from blood.

CDR3 bases: TGCGCCAGCAGTCAATTATTACAGGGAAGGTCCCCCTCCTACGAGCAGTACTTC. This translates into CASSQLLQGRSPSYEQYF. The rearrangement uses TRBV23-1 and TRBJ2-7; D may be TRBD1 (6 bases). TRBV23-1 is an open reading frame whose function is uncertain. The CDR3 consists of 18 residues. V lost 1 base to trimming and J lost 0 bases, with 19 bases between them.